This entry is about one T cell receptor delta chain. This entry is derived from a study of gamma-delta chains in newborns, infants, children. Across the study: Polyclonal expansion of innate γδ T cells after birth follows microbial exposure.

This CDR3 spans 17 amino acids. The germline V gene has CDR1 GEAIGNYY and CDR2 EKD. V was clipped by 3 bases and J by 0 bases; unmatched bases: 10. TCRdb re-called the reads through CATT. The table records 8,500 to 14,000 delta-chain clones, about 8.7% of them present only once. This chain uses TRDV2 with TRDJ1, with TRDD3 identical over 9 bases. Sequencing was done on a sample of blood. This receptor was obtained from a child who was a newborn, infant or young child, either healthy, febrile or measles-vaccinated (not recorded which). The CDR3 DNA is TGTGCCTGTGACGTTCTGGGGGATCAAGCGTACACCGATAAACTCATCTTT. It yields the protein CACDVLGDQAYTDKLIF.